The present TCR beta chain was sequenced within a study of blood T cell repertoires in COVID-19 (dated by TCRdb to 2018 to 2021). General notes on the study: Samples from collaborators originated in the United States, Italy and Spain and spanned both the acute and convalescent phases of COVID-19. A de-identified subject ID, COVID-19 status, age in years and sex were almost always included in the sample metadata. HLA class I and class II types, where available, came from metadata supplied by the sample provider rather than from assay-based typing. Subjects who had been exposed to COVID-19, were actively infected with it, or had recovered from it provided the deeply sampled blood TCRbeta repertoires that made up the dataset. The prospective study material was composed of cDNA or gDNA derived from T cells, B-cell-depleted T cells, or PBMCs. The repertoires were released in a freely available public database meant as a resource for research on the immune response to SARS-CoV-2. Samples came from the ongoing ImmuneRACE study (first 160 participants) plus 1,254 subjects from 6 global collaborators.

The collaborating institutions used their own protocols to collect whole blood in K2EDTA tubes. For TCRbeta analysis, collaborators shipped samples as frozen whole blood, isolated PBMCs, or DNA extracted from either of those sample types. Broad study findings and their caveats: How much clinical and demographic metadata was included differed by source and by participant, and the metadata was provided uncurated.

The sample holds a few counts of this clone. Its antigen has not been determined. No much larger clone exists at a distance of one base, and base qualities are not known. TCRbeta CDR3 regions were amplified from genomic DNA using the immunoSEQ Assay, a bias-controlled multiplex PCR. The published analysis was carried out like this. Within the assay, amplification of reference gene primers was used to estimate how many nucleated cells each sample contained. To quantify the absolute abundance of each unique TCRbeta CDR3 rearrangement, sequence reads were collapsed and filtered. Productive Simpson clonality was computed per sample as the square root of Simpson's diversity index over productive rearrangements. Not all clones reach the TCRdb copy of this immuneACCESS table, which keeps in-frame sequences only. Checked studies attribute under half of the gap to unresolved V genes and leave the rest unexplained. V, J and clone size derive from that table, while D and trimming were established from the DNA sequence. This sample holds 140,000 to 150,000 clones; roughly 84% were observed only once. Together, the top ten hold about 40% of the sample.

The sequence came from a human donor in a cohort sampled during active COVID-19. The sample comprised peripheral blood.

The DNA reads as follows: TGTGCCAGCAGTCCCCCGGGACTTAGCGATTACGAGCAGTACTTC. This sequence encodes CASSPPGLSDYEQYF. In this chain, TRBV28 is recombined with TRBJ2-7; perhaps TRBD2 is the D gene, with 6 bases matching. Measured from the cysteine to the phenylalanine, the CDR3 is 15 residues long. CDR3 DNA is the only sequence kept; it has 45 bases, read in frame from the first base. The germline V gene gives CDR1 as MDHEN and CDR2 as SYDVKM. The junction carries 18 bases between V and J, which are trimmed by 5 bases and 4 bases respectively.